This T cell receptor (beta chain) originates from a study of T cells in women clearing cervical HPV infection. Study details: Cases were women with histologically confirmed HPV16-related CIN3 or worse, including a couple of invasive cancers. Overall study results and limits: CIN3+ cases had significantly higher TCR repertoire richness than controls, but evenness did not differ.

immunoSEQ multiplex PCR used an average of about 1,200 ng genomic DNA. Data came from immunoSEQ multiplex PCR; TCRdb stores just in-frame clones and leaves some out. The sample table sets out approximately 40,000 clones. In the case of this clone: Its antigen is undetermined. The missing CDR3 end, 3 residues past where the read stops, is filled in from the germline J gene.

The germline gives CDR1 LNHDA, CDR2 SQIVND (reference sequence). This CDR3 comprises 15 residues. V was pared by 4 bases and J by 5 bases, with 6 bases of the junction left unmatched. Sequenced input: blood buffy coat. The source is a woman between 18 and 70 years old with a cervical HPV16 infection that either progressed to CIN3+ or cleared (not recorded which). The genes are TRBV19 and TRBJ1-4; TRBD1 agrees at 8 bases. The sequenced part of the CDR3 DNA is TGTGCCAGTAGTAGAGGACAGGGTCACAATGAAAAA. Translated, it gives CASSRGQGHNEK. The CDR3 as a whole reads CASSRGQGHNEKLFF.